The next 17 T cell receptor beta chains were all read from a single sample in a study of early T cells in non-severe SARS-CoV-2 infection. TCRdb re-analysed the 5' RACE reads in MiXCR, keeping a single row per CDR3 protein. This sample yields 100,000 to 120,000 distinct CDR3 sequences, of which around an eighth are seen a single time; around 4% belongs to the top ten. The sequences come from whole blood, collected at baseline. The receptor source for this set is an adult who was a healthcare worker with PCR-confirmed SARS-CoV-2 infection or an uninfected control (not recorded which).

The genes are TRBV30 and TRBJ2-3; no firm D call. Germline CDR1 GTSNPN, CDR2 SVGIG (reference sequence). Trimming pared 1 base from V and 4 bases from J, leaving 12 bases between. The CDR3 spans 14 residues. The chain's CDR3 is CAWSGQFASDTQYF. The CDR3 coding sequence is TGTGCCTGGAGTGGTCAGTTCGCGTCAGATACGCAGTATTTT.

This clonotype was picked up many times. Written as DNA, the CDR3 is TGTGCCAGCAGGGAGAGCGGGAGCGGATACAATGAGCAGTTCTTC. Amino acid sequence: CASRESGSGYNEQFF. The chain recombines TRBV28 with TRBJ2-1, with TRBD2 matching over 8 bases. The CDR3 sequence is 15 residues long. Germline CDR1 reads MDHEN; CDR2 reads SYDVKM. V gave up 6 bases and J gave up 4 bases; unmatched junction bases: 8.

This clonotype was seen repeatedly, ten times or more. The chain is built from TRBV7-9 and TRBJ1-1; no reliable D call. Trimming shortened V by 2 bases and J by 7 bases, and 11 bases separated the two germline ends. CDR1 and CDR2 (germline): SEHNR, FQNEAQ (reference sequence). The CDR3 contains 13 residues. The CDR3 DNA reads TGTGCCAGCAGCTTAAGTTCGGCAGGTGAAGCTTTCTTT. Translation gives CASSLSSAGEAFF.

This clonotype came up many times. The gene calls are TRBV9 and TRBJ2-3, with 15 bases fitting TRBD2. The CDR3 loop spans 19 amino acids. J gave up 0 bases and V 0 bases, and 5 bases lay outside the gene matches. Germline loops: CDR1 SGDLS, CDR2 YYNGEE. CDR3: CASSVGGGTSGRSTDTQYF. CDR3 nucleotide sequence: TGTGCCAGCAGCGTAGGTGGAGGGACTAGCGGGAGGAGCACAGATACGCAGTATTTT.

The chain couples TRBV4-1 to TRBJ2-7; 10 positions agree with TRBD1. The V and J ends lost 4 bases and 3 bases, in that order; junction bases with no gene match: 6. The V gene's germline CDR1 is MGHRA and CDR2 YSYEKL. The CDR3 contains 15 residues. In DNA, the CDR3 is TGCGCCAGCAGCCCAGGGACAGGGGCCCTCTACGAGCAGTACTTC. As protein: CASSPGTGALYEQYF.

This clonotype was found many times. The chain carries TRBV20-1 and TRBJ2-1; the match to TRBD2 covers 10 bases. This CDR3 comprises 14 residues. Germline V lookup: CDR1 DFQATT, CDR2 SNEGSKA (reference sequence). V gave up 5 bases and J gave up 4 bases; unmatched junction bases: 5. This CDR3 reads CSAPRTSGYNEQFF. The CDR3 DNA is TGCAGTGCTCCTAGGACTAGCGGTTACAATGAGCAGTTCTTC.

In nucleotides, the CDR3 is TGCAGTGCTAGTAATGCGGCGGCCAATCAGCCCCAGCATTTT. Its translation is CSASNAAANQPQHF. The rearrangement joins TRBV20-1 to TRBJ1-5, with no clear D. With 3 bases removed from V and 3 bases from J, the gap between germline ends came to 12 bases. The V gene's germline CDR1 is DFQATT and CDR2 SNEGSKA (reference sequence). The CDR3 sequence is 14 residues long.

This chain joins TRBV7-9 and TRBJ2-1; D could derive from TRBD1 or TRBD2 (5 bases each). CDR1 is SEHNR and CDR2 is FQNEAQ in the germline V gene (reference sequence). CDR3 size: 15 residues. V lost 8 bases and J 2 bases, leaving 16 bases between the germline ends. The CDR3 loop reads CASQHGEGPYNEQFF. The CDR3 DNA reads TGTGCCAGCCAGCACGGCGAGGGGCCCTACAATGAGCAGTTCTTC.

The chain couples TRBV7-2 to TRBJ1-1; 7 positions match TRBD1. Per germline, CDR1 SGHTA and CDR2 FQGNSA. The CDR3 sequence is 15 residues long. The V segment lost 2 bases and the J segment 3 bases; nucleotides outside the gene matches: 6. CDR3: CASSLMGQSYTEAFF. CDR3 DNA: TGTGCCAGCAGCTTAATGGGACAGAGTTACACTGAAGCTTTCTTT.

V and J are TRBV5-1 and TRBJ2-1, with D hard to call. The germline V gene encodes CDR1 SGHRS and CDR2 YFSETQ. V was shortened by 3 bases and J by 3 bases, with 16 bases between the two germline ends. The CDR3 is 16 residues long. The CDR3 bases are TGCGCCAGCAGCTCGTTCTATGGCCAGGACTACAATGAGCAGTTCTTC. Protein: CASSSFYGQDYNEQFF.

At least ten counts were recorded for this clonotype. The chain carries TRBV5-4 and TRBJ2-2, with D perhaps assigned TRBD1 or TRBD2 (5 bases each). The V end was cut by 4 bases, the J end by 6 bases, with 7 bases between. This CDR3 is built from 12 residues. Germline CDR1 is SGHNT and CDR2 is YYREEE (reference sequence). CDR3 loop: CASSLGAGELFF. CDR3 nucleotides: TGTGCCAGCAGCCTGGGGGCCGGGGAGCTGTTTTTT.

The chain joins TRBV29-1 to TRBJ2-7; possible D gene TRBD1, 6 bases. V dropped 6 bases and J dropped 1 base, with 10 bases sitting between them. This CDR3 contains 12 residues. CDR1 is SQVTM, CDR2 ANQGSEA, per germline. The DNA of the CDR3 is TGCAGCGTCGACGACAGGTCCTACGAGCAGTACTTC. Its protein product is CSVDDRSYEQYF.

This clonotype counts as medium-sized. The CDR3 is CASSRSGTASGNTIYF. In nucleotides, the CDR3 is TGTGCCAGCAGCCGGTCCGGGACAGCCTCTGGAAACACCATATATTTT. The chain is built from TRBV7-6 and TRBJ1-3; TRBD1 aligns across 7 bases. Germline values: CDR1 SGHVS, CDR2 FNYEAQ. The trim removed 5 bases at V and 0 bases at J, leaving 7 bases unmatched. This CDR3 contains 16 residues.

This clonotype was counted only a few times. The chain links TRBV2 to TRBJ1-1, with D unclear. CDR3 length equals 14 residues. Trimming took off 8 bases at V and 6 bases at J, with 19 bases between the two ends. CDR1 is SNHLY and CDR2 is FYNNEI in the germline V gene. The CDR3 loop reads CASADGSFGAEAFF. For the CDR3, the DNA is TGTGCCAGCGCCGACGGCTCATTTGGCGCTGAAGCTTTCTTT.

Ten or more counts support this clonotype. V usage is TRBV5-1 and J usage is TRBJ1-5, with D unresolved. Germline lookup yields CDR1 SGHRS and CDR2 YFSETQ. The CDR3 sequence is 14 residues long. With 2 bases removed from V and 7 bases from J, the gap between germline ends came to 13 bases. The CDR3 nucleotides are TGCGCCAGCAGCTTTTACAGCGGCGGCCAGCCCCAGCATTTT. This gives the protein CASSFYSGGQPQHF. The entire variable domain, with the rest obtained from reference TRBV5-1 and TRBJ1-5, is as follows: KAGVTQTPRYLIKTRGQQVTLSCSPISGHRSVSWYQQTPGQGLQFLFEYFSETQRNKGNFPGRFSGRQFSNSRSEMNVSTLELGDSALYLCASSFYSGGQPQHFGDGTRLSIL.

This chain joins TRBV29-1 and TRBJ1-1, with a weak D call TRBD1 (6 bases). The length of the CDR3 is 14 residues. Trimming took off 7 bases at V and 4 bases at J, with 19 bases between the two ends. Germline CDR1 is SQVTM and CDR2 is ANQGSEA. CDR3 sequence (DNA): TGCAGCGCAACGAGGGGGGGAATAGTCACTGAAGCTTTCTTT. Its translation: CSATRGGIVTEAFF.

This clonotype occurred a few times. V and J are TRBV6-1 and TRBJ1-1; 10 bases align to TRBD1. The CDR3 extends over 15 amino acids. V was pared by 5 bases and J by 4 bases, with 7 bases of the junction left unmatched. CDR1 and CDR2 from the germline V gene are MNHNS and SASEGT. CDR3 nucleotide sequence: TGTGCCAGCAGTAGGGACGGACAGGGGGGCACTGAAGCTTTCTTT. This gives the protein CASSRDGQGGTEAFF.